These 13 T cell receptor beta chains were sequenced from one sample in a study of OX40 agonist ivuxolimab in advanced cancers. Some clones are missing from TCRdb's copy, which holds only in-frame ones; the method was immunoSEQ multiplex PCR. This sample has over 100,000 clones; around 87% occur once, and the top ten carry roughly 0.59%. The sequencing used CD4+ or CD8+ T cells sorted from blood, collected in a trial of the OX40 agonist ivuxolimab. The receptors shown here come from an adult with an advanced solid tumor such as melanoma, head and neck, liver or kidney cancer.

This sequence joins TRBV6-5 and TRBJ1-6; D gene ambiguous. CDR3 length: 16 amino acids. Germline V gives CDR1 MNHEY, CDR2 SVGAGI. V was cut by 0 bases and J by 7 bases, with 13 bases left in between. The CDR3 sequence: CASSYSPRYRNSPLHF. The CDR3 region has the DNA TGTGCCAGCAGTTACTCTCCCAGGTACCGGAATTCACCCCTCCACTTT.

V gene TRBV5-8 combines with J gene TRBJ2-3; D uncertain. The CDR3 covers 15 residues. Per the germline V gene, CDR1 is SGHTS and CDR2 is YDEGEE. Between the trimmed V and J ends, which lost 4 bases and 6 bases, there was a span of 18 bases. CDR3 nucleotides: TGTGCCAGCAGCCAAGGTGATTGGGTCAGGGATACGCAGTATTTT. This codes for CASSQGDWVRDTQYF.

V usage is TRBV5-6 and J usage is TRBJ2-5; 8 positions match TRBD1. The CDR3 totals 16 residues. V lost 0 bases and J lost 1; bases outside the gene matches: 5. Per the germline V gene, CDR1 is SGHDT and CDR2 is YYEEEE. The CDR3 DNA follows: TGTGCCAGCAGCTTGGTCACAGGGGGTGTCCAAGAGACCCAGTACTTC. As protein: CASSLVTGGVQETQYF.

The CDR3 nucleotides are TGTGCCAGTAGTATAAACAGGGGGGGACTAGCGCCGAACACCGGGGAGCTGTTTTTT. This translates into CASSINRGGLAPNTGELFF. This sequence joins TRBV19 and TRBJ2-2; 10 bases are shared with TRBD2. Germline CDR1 reads LNHDA; CDR2 reads SQIVND (reference sequence). CDR3 length: 19 amino acids. V lost 2 bases, J lost 0 bases, and 9 bases stayed unmatched.

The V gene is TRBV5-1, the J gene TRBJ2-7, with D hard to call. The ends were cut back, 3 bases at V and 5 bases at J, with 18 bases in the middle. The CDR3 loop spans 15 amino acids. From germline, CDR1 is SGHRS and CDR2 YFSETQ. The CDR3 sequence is CASSSGRTRQDEQYF. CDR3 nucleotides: TGCGCCAGCAGCTCAGGACGGACCCGCCAGGACGAGCAGTACTTC.

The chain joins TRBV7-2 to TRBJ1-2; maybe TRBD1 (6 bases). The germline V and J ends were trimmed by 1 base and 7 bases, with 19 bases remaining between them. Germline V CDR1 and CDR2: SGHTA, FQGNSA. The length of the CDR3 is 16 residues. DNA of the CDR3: TGTGCCAGCAGCTTAGGTCACCTCAGGGGAATAGTTGGCTACACCTTC. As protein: CASSLGHLRGIVGYTF.

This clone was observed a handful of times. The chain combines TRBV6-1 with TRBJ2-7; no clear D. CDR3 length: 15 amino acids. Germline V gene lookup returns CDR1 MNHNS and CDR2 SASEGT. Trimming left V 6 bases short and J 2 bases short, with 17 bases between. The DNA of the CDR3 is TGTGCCAGCAGGGATAAAACCTTCAACCCCTACGAGCAGTACTTC. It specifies CASRDKTFNPYEQYF.

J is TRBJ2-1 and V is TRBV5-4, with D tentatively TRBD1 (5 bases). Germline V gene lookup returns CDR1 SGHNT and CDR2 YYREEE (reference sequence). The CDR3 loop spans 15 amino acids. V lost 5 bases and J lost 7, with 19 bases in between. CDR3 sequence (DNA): TGTGCCAGCAGGGGGCGATGGGGCCTAATGAATGAGCAGTTCTTC. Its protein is CASRGRWGLMNEQFF.

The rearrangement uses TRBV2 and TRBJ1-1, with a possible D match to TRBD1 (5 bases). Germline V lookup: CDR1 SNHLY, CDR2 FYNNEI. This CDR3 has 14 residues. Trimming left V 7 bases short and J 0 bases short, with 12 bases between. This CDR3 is CASKKGLLNTEAFF. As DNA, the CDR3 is TGTGCCAGCAAGAAGGGACTCCTGAACACTGAAGCTTTCTTT.

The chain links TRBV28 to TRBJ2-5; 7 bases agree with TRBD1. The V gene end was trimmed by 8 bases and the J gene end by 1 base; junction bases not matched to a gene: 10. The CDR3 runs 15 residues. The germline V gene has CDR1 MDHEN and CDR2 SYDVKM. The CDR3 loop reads CASGLPGTAQETQYF. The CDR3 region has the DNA TGTGCCAGCGGTCTCCCCGGGACAGCCCAAGAGACCCAGTACTTC.

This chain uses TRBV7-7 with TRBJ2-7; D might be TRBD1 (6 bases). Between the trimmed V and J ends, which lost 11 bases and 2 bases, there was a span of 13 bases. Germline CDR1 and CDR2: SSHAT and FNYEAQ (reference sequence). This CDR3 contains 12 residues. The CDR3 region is CAWGRRPYEQYF. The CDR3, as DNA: TGTGCCTGGGGGCGGCGACCCTACGAGCAGTACTTC.

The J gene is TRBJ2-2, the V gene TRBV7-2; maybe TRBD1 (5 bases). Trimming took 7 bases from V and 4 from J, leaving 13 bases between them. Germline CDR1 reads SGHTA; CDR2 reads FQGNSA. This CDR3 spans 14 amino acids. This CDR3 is CASTWGRGTGELFF. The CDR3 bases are TGTGCCAGCACGTGGGGAAGGGGCACCGGGGAGCTGTTTTTT.

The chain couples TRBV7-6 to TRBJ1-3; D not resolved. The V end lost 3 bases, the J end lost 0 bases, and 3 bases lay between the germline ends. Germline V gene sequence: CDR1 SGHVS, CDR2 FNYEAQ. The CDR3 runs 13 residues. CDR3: CASSLGSGNTIYF. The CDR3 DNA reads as TGTGCCAGCAGCTTGGGCTCTGGAAACACCATATATTTT.